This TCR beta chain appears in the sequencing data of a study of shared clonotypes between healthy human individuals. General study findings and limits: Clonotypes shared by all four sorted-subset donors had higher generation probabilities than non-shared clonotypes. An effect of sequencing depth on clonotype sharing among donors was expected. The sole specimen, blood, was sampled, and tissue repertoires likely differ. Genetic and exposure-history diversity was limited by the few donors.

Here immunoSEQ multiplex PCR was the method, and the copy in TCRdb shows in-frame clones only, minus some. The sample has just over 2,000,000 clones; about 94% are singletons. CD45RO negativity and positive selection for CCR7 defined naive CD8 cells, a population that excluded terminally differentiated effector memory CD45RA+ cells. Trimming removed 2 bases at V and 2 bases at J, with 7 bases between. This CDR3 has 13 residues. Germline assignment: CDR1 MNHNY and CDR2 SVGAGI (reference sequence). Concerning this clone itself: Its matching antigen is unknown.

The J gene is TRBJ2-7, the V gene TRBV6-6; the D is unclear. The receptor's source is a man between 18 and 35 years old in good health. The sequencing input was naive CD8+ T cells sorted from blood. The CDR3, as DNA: TGTGCCAGCAGTTACGATTTACCCTACGAGCAGTACTTC. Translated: CASSYDLPYEQYF.